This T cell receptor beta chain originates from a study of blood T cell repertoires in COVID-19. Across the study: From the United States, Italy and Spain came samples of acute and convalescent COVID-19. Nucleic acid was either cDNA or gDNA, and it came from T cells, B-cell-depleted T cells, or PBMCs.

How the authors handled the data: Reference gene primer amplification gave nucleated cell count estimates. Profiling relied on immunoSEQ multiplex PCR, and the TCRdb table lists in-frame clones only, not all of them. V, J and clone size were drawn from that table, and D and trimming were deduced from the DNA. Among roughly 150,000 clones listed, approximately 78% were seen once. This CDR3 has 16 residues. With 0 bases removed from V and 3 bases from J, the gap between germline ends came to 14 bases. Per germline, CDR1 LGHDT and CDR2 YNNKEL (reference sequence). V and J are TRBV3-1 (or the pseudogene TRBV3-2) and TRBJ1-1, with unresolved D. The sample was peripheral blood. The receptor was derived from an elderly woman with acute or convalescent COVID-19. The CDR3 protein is CASSQDPGGWDTEAFF. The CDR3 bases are TGTGCCAGCAGCCAAGATCCGGGTGGGTGGGACACTGAAGCTTTCTTT.